The following is a T cell receptor beta chain sequence with its context. TCR beta CDR3 regions were amplified from RNA transcripts. Carried out on the TCR CDR3, a first-round RT-PCR used the HTBI primer set. One entry per CDR3 protein, called by TCRdb with MiXCR from the multiplex PCR reads. Here the sample spans 690,000 or so distinct CDR3 sequences, approximately 19% being singletons. This sample was taken from a study of T cells in Graves' hyperthyroidism and ophthalmopathy. Germline values: CDR1 MNHGY, CDR2 SVAAGI. V was clipped by 3 bases and J by 5 bases, with 22 bases between them. The CDR3 totals 17 residues.

This chain joins TRBV6-9 and TRBJ2-5, with D possibly TRBD2 on 6 matching bases. The sample taken for sequencing was blood. The clonotype comes from a woman between 50 and 59 years old with Graves' hyperthyroidism that later progressed to Graves' ophthalmopathy. CDR3 sequence (DNA): TGTGCCAGCAGTTACGCCGGGGAGGCTGCCCGTGTGGAGACCCAGTACTTC. Amino acids: CASSYAGEAARVETQYF.